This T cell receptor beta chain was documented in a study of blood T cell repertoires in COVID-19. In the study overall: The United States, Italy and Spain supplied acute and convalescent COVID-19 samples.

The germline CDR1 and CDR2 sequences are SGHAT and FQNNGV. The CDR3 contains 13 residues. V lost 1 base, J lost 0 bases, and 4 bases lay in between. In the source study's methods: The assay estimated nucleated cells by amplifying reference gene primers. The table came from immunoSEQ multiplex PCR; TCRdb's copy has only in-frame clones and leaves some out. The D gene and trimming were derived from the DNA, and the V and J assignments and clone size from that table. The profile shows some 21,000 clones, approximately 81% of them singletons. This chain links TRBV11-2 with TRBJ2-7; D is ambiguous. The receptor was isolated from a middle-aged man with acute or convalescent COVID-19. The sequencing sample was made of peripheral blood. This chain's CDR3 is CASSLGSSYEQYF. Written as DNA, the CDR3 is TGTGCCAGCAGCTTAGGTAGCTCCTACGAGCAGTACTTC.